The sequence of this T cell receptor (beta chain) was determined in a study of tumor-infiltrating lymphocytes in primary liver carcinoma. Turning to the study itself: Male and female patients aged 30 to 69 years made up the cohort. Findings of the study overall: Top clones occupying all five tumor regions numbered only about 8-25%.

In the case of this clonotype: Its antigen is currently unknown. A read error may produce the germline difference seen at one junction end.

Taking 20-30 mg of unsorted bulk tissue, the authors co-extracted RNA and DNA. For each tumor, five separate regions were sampled. Constant-region priming of approximately 500 ng total RNA yielded TCR beta cDNA. Slightly modified ARM-PCR served as the procedure for the TCR beta libraries. These libraries came from three rounds of nested multiplex PCR. The first two PCR rounds used TRBV1-TRBV30 primers with a Cbeta primer, about 9 cycles each. TCRdb re-derived calls from the multiplex PCR reads in MiXCR, one entry per CDR3 protein. The sample records some 20,000 distinct CDR3 sequences, around 77% being singletons. The CDR3 loop spans 14 amino acids. From germline, CDR1 is SGHAT and CDR2 FQNNGV.

This rearrangement joins TRBV11-2 to TRBJ2-5, with D perhaps TRBD2 (6 bases). The sequencing input was liver tumor tissue from sampling region 4. Subset in this sample: tumor region T4, right-lateral pole. The sequence came from a woman aged 30 to 39 with primary liver carcinoma and hepatitis B virus infection. The CDR3 protein is CASSSPRNWEAQYF. The DNA of the CDR3 is TGTGCCAGTAGCTCCCCGAGGAACTGGGAGGCCCAGTACTTC.